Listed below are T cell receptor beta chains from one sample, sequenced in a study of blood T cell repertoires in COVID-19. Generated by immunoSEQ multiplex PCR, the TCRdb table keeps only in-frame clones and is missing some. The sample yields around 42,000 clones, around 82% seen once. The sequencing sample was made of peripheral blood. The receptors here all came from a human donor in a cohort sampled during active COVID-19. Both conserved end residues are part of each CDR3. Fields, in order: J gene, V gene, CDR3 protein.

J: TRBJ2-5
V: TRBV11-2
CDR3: CASSLVMGRETQYF

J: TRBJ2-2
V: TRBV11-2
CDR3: CASSLDGGRGSRGELFF

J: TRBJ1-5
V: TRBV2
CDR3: CASSDNGNQPQHF

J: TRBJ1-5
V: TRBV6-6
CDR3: CASSYLGQGADQPQHF

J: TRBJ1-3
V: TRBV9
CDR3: CASSVATGVAGNTIYF

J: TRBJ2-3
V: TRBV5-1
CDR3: CASSLAQFSTDTQYF

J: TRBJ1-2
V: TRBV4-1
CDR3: CASSRQGRTGTTGYTF

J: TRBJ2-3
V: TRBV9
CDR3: CASSVDATSGGADTQYF

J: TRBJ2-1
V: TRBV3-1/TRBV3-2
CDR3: CASSPSGGARDEQFF

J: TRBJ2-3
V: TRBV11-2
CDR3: CAASHGTSGGAIDTQYF

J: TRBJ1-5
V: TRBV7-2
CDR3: CASSSRPGTGYSNQPQHF

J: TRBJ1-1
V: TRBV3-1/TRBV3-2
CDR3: CASSQERVGSVNTEAFF

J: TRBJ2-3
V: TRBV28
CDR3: CANSGGAVDTQYF

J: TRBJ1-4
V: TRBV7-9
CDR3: CASSLETGPREKLFF

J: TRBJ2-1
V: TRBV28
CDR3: CASSPPGTSSYNEQFF

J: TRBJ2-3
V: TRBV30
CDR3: CARSGVSTDTQYF

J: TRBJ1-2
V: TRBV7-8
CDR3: CASSRTGTYGYTF

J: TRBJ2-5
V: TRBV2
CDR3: CASSASGGAGETQYF

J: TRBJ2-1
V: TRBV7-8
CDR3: CASSLVTGGNEQFF

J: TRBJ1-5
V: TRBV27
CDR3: CASRAGTVSNQPQHF

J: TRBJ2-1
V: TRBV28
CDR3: CASSTTYNEQFF

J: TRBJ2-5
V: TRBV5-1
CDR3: CASRPNPTGEETQYF

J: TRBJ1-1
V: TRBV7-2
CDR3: CASSLGAARAFF

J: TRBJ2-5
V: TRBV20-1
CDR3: CSARTGWTQYF

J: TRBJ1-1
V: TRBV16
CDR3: CASSQWDRVSEAFF

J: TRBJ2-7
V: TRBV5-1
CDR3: CASSGVQGYEQYF

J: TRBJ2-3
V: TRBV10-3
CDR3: CAIAGGIGGDTQYF

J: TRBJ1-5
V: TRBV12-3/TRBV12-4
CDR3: CASSLALGQPQHF

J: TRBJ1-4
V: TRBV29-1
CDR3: CSVEDHRDGEKLFF

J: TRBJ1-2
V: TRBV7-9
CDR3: CASSPRVSSNYGYTF

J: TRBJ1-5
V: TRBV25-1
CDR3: CASGRGNQPQHF

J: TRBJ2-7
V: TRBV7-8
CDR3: CASSPRGYEQYF

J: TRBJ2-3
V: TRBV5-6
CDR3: CASSLGGGGPTYTQYF

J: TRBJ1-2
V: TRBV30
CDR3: CAWSKGQGFNYGYTF

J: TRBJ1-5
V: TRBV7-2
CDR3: CASSSHGTGGSQPQHF

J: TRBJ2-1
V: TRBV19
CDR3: CASSRGYGVNEQFF

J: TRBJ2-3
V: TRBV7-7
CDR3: CASSPQKTGSTDTQYF

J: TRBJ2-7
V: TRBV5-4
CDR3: CASSPGRGGMGEQYF

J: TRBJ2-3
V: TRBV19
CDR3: CASSNSGWGTQYF

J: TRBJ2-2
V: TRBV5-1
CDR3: CASSFGRGTNTGELFF